The 3 T cell receptor beta chains in this list originate from one sample, sequenced in a study of CD8 T cells in ankylosing spondylitis. No antigen is known for these receptors. Overall study results and limits: Among TCR beta sequences, a motif of about 8 highly homologous variants appeared characteristic of ankylosing spondylitis blood.

TCRdb recomputed calls from the 5' RACE reads with MiXCR, one row per CDR3 protein. The top ten hold about 6.5% of the sample, which has around 540,000 distinct CDR3 sequences, roughly an eighth seen once. Source material: blood, either unsorted or a sorted T cell fraction (not recorded which). These receptor sequences come from a male donor with ankylosing spondylitis.

This clonotype was picked up a small number of times. The rearrangement joins TRBV18 to TRBJ2-5, with D perhaps being TRBD1 or TRBD2 (5 bases each). CDR3 length: 15 residues. V was shortened by 1 base and J by 1 base, with 10 bases between the two germline ends. CDR1 and CDR2 from the germline V gene are KGHSH and LQKENI. The CDR3 bases are TGTGCCAGCTCACCACTCCTGGGACCCCAAGAGACCCAGTACTTC. Translated: CASSPLLGPQETQYF.

This clonotype was counted only a few times. The rearrangement uses TRBV3-1 and TRBJ1-5; D not resolved. Trimming cost V 5 bases and J 5 bases, with 16 bases left between them. Germline lookup yields CDR1 LGHDT and CDR2 YNNKEL (reference sequence). This CDR3 has 15 residues. CDR3 amino acids: CASSREWGRDQPQHF. The CDR3 coding sequence is TGTGCCAGCAGCAGGGAATGGGGAAGAGATCAGCCCCAGCATTTT.

The chain couples TRBV24-1 to TRBJ2-1; a weak D match, TRBD2 (6 bases). Germline V gives CDR1 KGHDR, CDR2 SFDVKD. The germline V and J ends were trimmed by 3 bases and 0 bases, with 17 bases remaining between them. CDR3 size: 18 residues. CDR3 bases: TGTGCCACCAGTGATACCGGGACTTCCTCGAGCTCCTACAATGAGCAGTTCTTC. Its protein is CATSDTGTSSSSYNEQFF.